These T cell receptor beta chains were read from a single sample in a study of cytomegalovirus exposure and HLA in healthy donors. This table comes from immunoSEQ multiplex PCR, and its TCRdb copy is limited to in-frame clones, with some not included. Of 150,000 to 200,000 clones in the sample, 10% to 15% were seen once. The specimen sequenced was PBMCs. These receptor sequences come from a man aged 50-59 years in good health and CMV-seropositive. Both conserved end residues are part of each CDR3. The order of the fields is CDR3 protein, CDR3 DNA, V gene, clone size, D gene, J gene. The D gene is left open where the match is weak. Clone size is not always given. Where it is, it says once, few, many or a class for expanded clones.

CASSSEEGGSNEQFF,TGTGCCAGCAGTTCCGAAGAGGGGGGGTCGAATGAGCAGTTCTTC,TRBV6-5,few,NA,TRBJ2-1
CASSGRVLGANVLTF,TGCGCCAGCAGCGGCAGGGTCCTCGGGGCCAACGTCCTGACTTTC,TRBV5-1,NA,NA,TRBJ2-6
CASSPRQVLYNSPLHF,TGTGCCAGCAGCCCCAGACAGGTCCTCTATAATTCACCCCTCCACTTT,TRBV7-2,NA,NA,TRBJ1-6
CASHFGGTNEKLFF,TGTGCCAGCCATTTTGGGGGCACTAATGAAAAACTGTTTTTT,TRBV2,few,NA,TRBJ1-4
CASSRDSQETQYF,TGTGCCAGCAGTCGGGACAGCCAAGAGACCCAGTACTTC,TRBV7-2,NA,TRBD1,TRBJ2-5
CAISESSLNTEAFF,TGTGCCATCAGTGAGTCGAGTTTGAACACTGAAGCTTTCTTT,TRBV10-3,few,NA,TRBJ1-1
CASSTRQGGEQFF,TGTGCCAGCAGCACCCGACAGGGTGGTGAGCAGTTCTTC,TRBV11-3,NA,TRBD1,TRBJ2-1
CASSITNTGSHEQYF,TGTGCCAGTAGTATCACGAATACAGGGTCCCACGAGCAGTACTTC,TRBV19,few,NA,TRBJ2-7
CASSSDRKQPQHF,TGTGCCAGCAGTTCCGACAGGAAACAGCCCCAGCATTTT,TRBV6-5,NA,NA,TRBJ1-5
CASSLDMGQVATF,TGCGCCAGCAGCCTGGACATGGGACAGGTCGCCACCTTC,TRBV5-1,once,TRBD1,TRBJ1-2
CASSSTGRGETQYF,TGTGCCAGCAGCTCTACAGGGAGGGGGGAGACCCAGTACTTC,TRBV5-4,few,NA,TRBJ2-5
CASSRGQGEGETQYF,TGTGCCAGCTCTCGAGGACAGGGAGAGGGAGAGACCCAGTACTTC,TRBV18,NA,TRBD1,TRBJ2-5
CSVRQGPNEKLFF,TGCAGCGTAAGACAGGGGCCTAATGAAAAACTGTTTTTT,TRBV29-1,few,TRBD1,TRBJ1-4
CASRYRGQSYNEQFF,TGTGCCAGCAGGTACAGGGGTCAATCCTACAATGAGCAGTTCTTC,TRBV6-5,NA,TRBD1,TRBJ2-1
CASLTSRETQYF,TGTGCCAGCCTGACTAGCCGAGAGACCCAGTACTTC,TRBV2,NA,TRBD2,TRBJ2-5
CASSFGVSSYNSPLHF,TGTGCCAGCAGTTTTGGTGTGAGCTCCTATAATTCACCCCTCCACTTT,TRBV28,few,NA,TRBJ1-6
CASSSPGQGRYGYTF,TGTGCCAGCAGTTCTCCGGGACAGGGCAGATATGGCTACACCTTC,TRBV6-6,NA,TRBD1,TRBJ1-2
CASSSGDGQTEAFF,TGTGCCAGTAGTTCCGGGGACGGACAGACTGAAGCTTTCTTT,TRBV19,few,NA,TRBJ1-1
CASSGSQGRSYNEQFF,TGTGCCAGCAGCGGTTCCCAGGGTCGCTCCTACAATGAGCAGTTCTTC,TRBV9,few,NA,TRBJ2-1
CASSQEASGGAMETQYF,TGCGCCAGCAGCCAAGAAGCTAGCGGGGGGGCCATGGAGACCCAGTACTTC,TRBV4-3,few,TRBD2,TRBJ2-5
CSATYGTRESPLHF,TGCAGCGCTACGTACGGGACAAGGGAGTCACCCCTCCACTTT,TRBV29-1,few,NA,TRBJ1-6
CASSLAGDAYEQYF,TGCGCCAGCAGCTTGGCCGGGGATGCCTACGAGCAGTACTTC,TRBV5-1,NA,NA,TRBJ2-7
CASSLGDRVAYEQYF,TGTGCCAGCAGCCTAGGGGACAGGGTGGCCTACGAGCAGTACTTC,TRBV6-5,few,TRBD1,TRBJ2-7
CASSRQGSPLHF,TGTGCCAGCAGTAGACAGGGATCACCCCTCCACTTT,TRBV28,NA,TRBD1,TRBJ1-6
CASSPDSDYGYTF,TGTGCCAGCTCACCGGACTCCGACTATGGCTACACCTTC,TRBV18,NA,NA,TRBJ1-2
CASSFRGSTNTEAFF,TGTGCCAGTAGTTTCAGGGGCTCCACGAACACTGAAGCTTTCTTT,TRBV19,few,NA,TRBJ1-1
CASRRDRGPDTQYF,TGTGCCAGCCGCCGGGACAGGGGACCAGATACGCAGTATTTT,TRBV6-1,NA,TRBD1,TRBJ2-3
CASSLGTGLYQETQYF,TGCGCCAGCAGCTTGGGAACGGGACTGTACCAAGAGACCCAGTACTTC,TRBV5-1,few,NA,TRBJ2-5
CASQRGGGASYEQYF,TGTGCCAGTCAGAGGGGCGGGGGGGCTTCCTACGAGCAGTACTTC,TRBV2,few,TRBD2,TRBJ2-7
CSVEDSRAGQETQFF,TGCAGCGTTGAAGATTCCAGGGCGGGGCAAGAGACCCAGTTCTTC,TRBV29-1,few,NA,TRBJ2-1
CASSGDRTVEKLFF,TGTGCCAGCAGTGGCGACCGGACAGTTGAAAAACTGTTTTTT,TRBV2,few,NA,TRBJ1-4
CASSLGGVSNQPQHF,TGTGCCAGCAGTTTAGGGGGGGTAAGCAATCAGCCCCAGCATTTT,TRBV27,few,NA,TRBJ1-5
CASSLGVASGGISTDTQYF,TGTGCCAGCAGCTTAGGGGTCGCTAGCGGGGGAATTAGCACAGATACGCAGTATTTT,TRBV7-2,few,TRBD2,TRBJ2-3
CAISEIGNTIYF,TGTGCCATCAGTGAGATAGGAAACACCATATATTTT,TRBV10-3,NA,NA,TRBJ1-3
CASSFRGTGLGEAFF,TGTGCCAGCAGCTTCAGAGGGACAGGATTAGGGGAAGCTTTCTTT,TRBV5-5,NA,TRBD1,TRBJ1-1
CASSSRTSENTGELFF,TGTGCCAGCTCATCGAGGACTAGCGAGAACACCGGGGAGCTGTTTTTT,TRBV18,few,TRBD2,TRBJ2-2
CASSLAVQHF,TGTGCCAGCAGCTTGGCCGTCCAGCATTTT,TRBV5-8,few,NA,TRBJ1-5
CASSLGNRDTGELFF,TGCGCCAGCAGCTTGGGGAACAGGGACACCGGGGAGCTGTTTTTT,TRBV5-1,few,NA,TRBJ2-2
CASSLTSGGTYQETQYF,TGTGCCAGCAGCCTGACTAGCGGGGGGACGTACCAAGAGACCCAGTACTTC,TRBV9,NA,TRBD2,TRBJ2-5
CASSDRSGNLNTEAFF,TGTGCCAGCAGTGACCGATCAGGGAACCTGAACACTGAAGCTTTCTTT,TRBV6-1,few,NA,TRBJ1-1
CASSLAGAHYGYTF,TGTGCCAGCAGCTTGGCAGGGGCCCACTACGGCTACACCTTC,TRBV5-6,few,NA,TRBJ1-2
CASSLERQGNSPLHF,TGTGCCAGCAGCTTAGAAAGACAGGGAAATTCACCCCTCCACTTT,TRBV7-2,NA,TRBD1,TRBJ1-6
CASSLEQGRNEQFF,TGTGCCAGCAGCTTAGAACAGGGGCGCAATGAGCAGTTCTTC,TRBV5-4,few,TRBD1,TRBJ2-1
CASSFRTVDWDTGELFF,TGCGCCAGCAGCTTTCGGACAGTTGACTGGGACACCGGGGAGCTGTTTTTT,TRBV5-1,NA,NA,TRBJ2-2
CASRVGRGSTGELFF,TGTGCCAGCAGGGTAGGGCGGGGGAGCACCGGGGAGCTGTTTTTT,TRBV7-2,NA,TRBD2,TRBJ2-2
CASSFEGVGYTF,TGTGCCAGCAGTTTCGAGGGGGTCGGCTACACCTTC,TRBV27,few,NA,TRBJ1-2